Included here is one T cell receptor beta chain sequence, with context. The data originate from a study of PD-L1 blockade in urothelial cancer. Study at large: About nine tenths of the roughly 30 patients were men with bladder-origin urothelial cancer.

V lost 6 bases, J lost 5 bases, and 4 bases stayed unmatched. The germline V gene encodes CDR1 ENHRY and CDR2 SYGVKD. This CDR3 spans 14 amino acids. Described time point: pretreatment peripheral blood. Assay used: immunoSEQ multiplex PCR; TCRdb lists only in-frame clones, some missing. The table shows about 43,000 clones, with 75% to 85% occurring only once. Sequenced material: PBMCs, taken around atezolizumab (anti-PD-L1) treatment. The chain carries TRBV10-3 and TRBJ2-1; 10 positions agree with TRBD2. The TCR comes from a man in his 60s with urothelial cancer. In nucleotides, the CDR3 is TGTGCCATCAGAGGGACTAGCGCTGACAATGAGCAGTTCTTC. It translates to CAIRGTSADNEQFF.